This T cell receptor beta chain derives from a study of spatial heterogeneity in lung cancer. Study overall: TCR and UMI combinations that were unique each appeared, on average, more than ten times in raw reads.

Trimming stripped 0 bases from V and 0 bases from J, with 13 bases between. The CDR3 runs 17 residues. Documented time point: blood at routine non-recurrence follow-up after resection. The authors sequenced whole RNA from tumor, nontumor lung or frozen PBMC without sorting. TCRdb passed the 5' RACE reads through MiXCR, listing each CDR3 protein once. The table includes around 27,000 distinct CDR3 sequences, over 5% detected once. The sample holds many counts of this clonotype. The sequence came from a female donor with early-stage non-small cell lung cancer. This chain connects TRBV23-1 to TRBJ2-3; D is undetermined. TRBV23-1 counts as an open reading frame of uncertain function. The source material was PBMCs, sampled at follow-up. The DNA of the CDR3 is TGCGCCAGCAGTCAATCCGACTTTAGATCTAGCACAGATACGCAGTATTTT. Its translation: CASSQSDFRSSTDTQYF.